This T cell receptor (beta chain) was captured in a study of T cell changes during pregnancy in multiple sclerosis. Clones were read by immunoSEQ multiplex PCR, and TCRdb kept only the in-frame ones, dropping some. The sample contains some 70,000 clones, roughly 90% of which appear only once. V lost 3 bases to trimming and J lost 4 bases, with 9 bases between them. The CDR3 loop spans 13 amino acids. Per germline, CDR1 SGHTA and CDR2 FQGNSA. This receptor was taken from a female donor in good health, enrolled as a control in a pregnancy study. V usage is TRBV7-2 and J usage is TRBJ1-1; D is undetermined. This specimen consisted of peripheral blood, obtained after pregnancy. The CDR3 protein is CASSFRAGTEAFF. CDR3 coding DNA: TGTGCCAGCAGCTTCCGAGCTGGCACTGAAGCTTTCTTT.